One sample yielded the 8 T cell receptor beta chains listed below, sequenced in a study of CD8+ T cells in alopecia areata. Extracted from the samples, RNA was reverse transcribed into cDNA to serve as the sequencing template. Generated by immunoSEQ multiplex PCR, the TCRdb table keeps only in-frame clones and is missing some. The data hold some 180,000 clones, with around 49% observed a single time. Treatment here: oral pan-JAK inhibitor, 5-10 mg twice daily. The sample was CD8+ T cells sorted from blood, taken at approximately week 52, from a patient treated with tofacitinib. Receptors originate from a human donor with alopecia areata.

J is TRBJ2-7 and V is TRBV4-1, with a possible D match to TRBD1 (5 bases). This CDR3 is built from 12 residues. Trimming pared 3 bases from V and 5 bases from J, leaving 8 bases between. Per germline, CDR1 MGHRA and CDR2 YSYEKL. For the CDR3, the DNA is TGCGCCAGCAGCCATGAAGGGGACGAGCAGTACTTC. Amino acid sequence: CASSHEGDEQYF.

The chain recombines TRBV7-9 with TRBJ1-2; no clear D. The CDR3 extends over 16 amino acids. V was shortened by 7 bases and J by 4 bases, with 22 bases between the two germline ends. Germline CDR1 is SEHNR and CDR2 is FQNEAQ (reference sequence). CDR3 bases: TGTGCCAGCATTCGGGGAGGTTACGACCTCCTCTATGGCTACACCTTC. Protein sequence: CASIRGGYDLLYGYTF.

The CDR3 loop is CASSPTGAHQPQHF. The CDR3 region has the DNA TGTGCCAGCAGCCCCACAGGGGCCCATCAGCCCCAGCATTTT. The J gene is TRBJ1-5, the V gene TRBV27, with 7 bases fitting TRBD1. Trimming cost V 6 bases and J 5 bases; bases outside gene matches: 7. The germline V gene encodes CDR1 MNHEY and CDR2 SMNVEV (reference sequence). The CDR3 sequence is 14 residues long.

The rearrangement links TRBV7-8 to TRBJ2-7; perhaps TRBD2 as D (6 bases). The V gene's germline CDR1 is SGHVS and CDR2 FQNEAQ. The CDR3 is 17 amino acids. Trimming removed 4 bases at V and 3 bases at J, with 22 bases between. The CDR3 nucleotides read TGTGCCAGCAGCTCAATGGAGGGCAGGCCCCTGGTCTACGAGCAGTACTTC. Translation: CASSSMEGRPLVYEQYF.

The chain has TRBV4-2 and TRBJ1-6; unclear D gene. Trimming cost V 0 bases and J 5 bases, with 11 bases left between them. Germline CDR1 LGHNA, CDR2 YNFKEQ. CDR3 length equals 16 residues. The CDR3 sequence: CASSQDVDKNNSPLHF. The CDR3 nucleotides read TGTGCCAGCAGCCAAGACGTCGACAAAAATAATTCACCCCTCCACTTT.

The chain couples TRBV5-6 to TRBJ2-2, with TRBD2 matching over 9 bases. Germline trimming cut 5 bases from V and 4 bases from J; bases unmatched to any gene: 9. Per the germline V gene, CDR1 is SGHDT and CDR2 is YYEEEE. The CDR3 runs to 16 residues. CDR3 sequence: CASSSFLAGITGELFF. In DNA, the CDR3 is TGTGCCAGCAGTTCATTTCTAGCGGGGATCACCGGGGAGCTGTTTTTT. Drawing the rest from reference TRBV5-6 and TRBJ2-2, the complete variable domain is DAGVTQSPTHLIKTRGQQVTLRCSPKSGHDTVSWYQQALGQGPQFIFQYYEEEERQRGNFPDRFSGHQFPNYSSELNVNALLLGDSALYLCASSSFLAGITGELFFGEGSRLTVL.

The chain carries TRBV6-1 and TRBJ1-2, with D maybe TRBD1 (5 bases). V gave up 6 bases and J gave up 7 bases, with 6 bases separating them. Germline CDR1 is MNHNS and CDR2 is SASEGT. This CDR3 contains 10 residues. CDR3 loop: CASRRGGYTF. The CDR3 DNA follows: TGTGCCAGCAGAAGGGGTGGCTACACCTTC.

This chain joins TRBV9 and TRBJ1-1; 12 bases match TRBD1. V trimming: 4 bases; J trimming: 4 bases; junction bases outside the gene matches: 8. Per germline, CDR1 SGDLS and CDR2 YYNGEE. This CDR3 comprises 16 residues. CDR3 DNA sequence: TGTGCCAGCAGCAGCAGGGACAGGGGGCTGGGCACTGAAGCTTTCTTT. Protein: CASSSRDRGLGTEAFF.